This is a list of T cell receptor beta chains from one sample in a study of blood T cell repertoires in COVID-19. Profiling relied on immunoSEQ multiplex PCR, and the TCRdb table lists in-frame clones only, not all of them. The sample shows about 100,000 clones, around 87% of them seen only once. What was sequenced was peripheral blood. The source of these receptors is a man aged 50 to 59 with acute or convalescent COVID-19. Both conserved end residues are part of each CDR3. D genes are given only for firm matches. The size field is filled for only some rows; it gives once, few, many or a size class.

>-|TRBV19|-|TRBJ1-2
CASSIGEGRGNYGYTF
TGTGCCAGTAGTATCGGTGAGGGCAGGGGAAACTATGGCTACACCTTC
>TRBD1|TRBV24-1|-|TRBJ1-4
CATSDGRDRGFEKLFF
TGTGCCACCAGTGATGGAAGGGACAGGGGGTTTGAAAAACTGTTTTTT
>-|TRBV7-8|-|TRBJ2-7
CASSLRSRGYMHEQYF
TGTGCCAGCAGCTTAAGGAGTCGAGGGTATATGCACGAGCAGTACTTC
>-|TRBV2|once|TRBJ1-4
CARGPGRSNEKLFF
TGTGCCAGGGGGCCAGGGCGGTCTAATGAAAAACTGTTTTTT
>-|TRBV28|-|TRBJ1-2
CASSFGQLYGYTF
TGTGCCAGCAGTTTTGGGCAGCTCTATGGCTACACCTTC
>TRBD1|TRBV7-9|-|TRBJ2-1
CASSWGQGSGNEQFF
TGTGCCAGCAGCTGGGGACAGGGTTCAGGCAATGAGCAGTTCTTC
>-|TRBV28|-|TRBJ1-3
CASSVTGTGNTIYF
TGTGCCAGCAGTGTAACAGGGACCGGAAACACCATATATTTT
>-|TRBV28|-|TRBJ1-5
CASRITGFNQPQHF
TGTGCCAGCAGAATTACAGGTTTTAATCAGCCCCAGCATTTT
>TRBD2|TRBV13|-|TRBJ2-3
CASSLEGGRSDTQYF
TGTGCCAGCAGCTTGGAAGGCGGGAGATCAGATACGCAGTATTTT
>-|TRBV5-1|once|TRBJ2-3
CASSKGLLATDTQYF
TGCGCCAGCAGCAAGGGACTCCTAGCTACAGATACGCAGTATTTT
>-|TRBV24-1|-|TRBJ1-2
CATSDQPDFYGYTF
TGTGCCACCAGTGACCAACCGGACTTCTATGGCTACACCTTC
>-|TRBV4-1|-|TRBJ1-5
CASSQTTGLSNQPQHF
TGCGCCAGCAGCCAAACCACAGGGTTGAGCAATCAGCCCCAGCATTTT
>TRBD2|TRBV5-1|-|TRBJ2-7
CASSLGTSGRVTYEQYF
TGCGCCAGCAGCTTAGGGACTAGCGGGAGGGTCACCTACGAGCAGTACTTC
>TRBD2|TRBV12-5|-|TRBJ2-1
CASGGSGTSGLQQFF
TGTGCTAGTGGGGGATCCGGGACTAGCGGCCTCCAGCAGTTCTTC
>TRBD2|TRBV5-6|-|TRBJ2-1
CASILGGGNEQFF
TGTGCCAGCATCCTGGGCGGGGGGAATGAGCAGTTCTTC
>TRBD1|TRBV6-5|-|TRBJ1-4
CASRPGQANEKLFF
TGTGCCAGCAGACCGGGACAGGCTAATGAAAAACTGTTTTTT
>-|TRBV28|few|TRBJ2-3
CATRQQATDTQYF
TGTGCCACCCGTCAACAGGCCACAGATACGCAGTATTTT
>TRBD2|TRBV27|few|TRBJ2-1
CASSLTSGRAYSGYNEQFF
TGTGCCAGCAGTTTGACTAGCGGGAGGGCCTATTCCGGGTACAATGAGCAGTTCTTC
>-|TRBV6-1|-|TRBJ1-2
CASSEGPSSYYGYTF
TGTGCCAGCAGTGAGGGCCCCTCTTCCTACTATGGCTACACCTTC
>-|TRBV18|-|TRBJ2-7
CASSLLSGDYEQYF
TGTGCCAGCTCACTACTATCCGGGGACTACGAGCAGTACTTC
>TRBD1|TRBV6-5|-|TRBJ2-1
CASSSPGQGINEQFF
TGTGCCAGCAGCTCCCCGGGACAGGGGATCAATGAGCAGTTCTTC
>-|TRBV28|-|TRBJ2-3
CASSPTRYADTQYF
TGTGCCAGCAGCCCTACGCGATACGCAGATACGCAGTATTTT
>TRBD1|TRBV6-5|few|TRBJ2-2
CASSYPGTGGTGELFF
TGTGCCAGCAGTTACCCCGGGACAGGGGGCACCGGGGAGCTGTTTTTT
>TRBD2|TRBV4-1|-|TRBJ2-2
CASSQLAGVNAGELFF
TGCGCCAGCAGCCAACTAGCGGGGGTAAACGCCGGGGAGCTGTTTTTT
>-|TRBV13|-|TRBJ1-2
CASSLVLGGSEGYTF
TGTGCCAGCAGCTTAGTTTTAGGAGGATCGGAGGGCTACACCTTC
>-|TRBV6-5|-|TRBJ2-5
CASSPGGLGETQYF
TGTGCCAGCAGTCCCGGAGGGCTCGGAGAGACCCAGTACTTC
>-|TRBV11-3|-|TRBJ1-1
CASSLDPWRTEAFF
TGTGCCAGCAGCTTAGATCCGTGGCGGACTGAAGCTTTCTTT
>TRBD2|TRBV7-2|-|TRBJ2-5
CASSPGGRGETQYF
TGTGCCAGCAGCCCGGGGGGGCGCGGAGAGACCCAGTACTTC
>TRBD2|TRBV11-3|-|TRBJ2-7
CASSSSTGTSGSWMGEQYF
TGTGCCAGCAGCTCCTCCACCGGGACTAGCGGGAGTTGGATGGGCGAGCAGTACTTC
>-|TRBV28|-|TRBJ1-2
CASSSPSWDKREGYTF
TGTGCCAGCAGTTCACCTTCTTGGGACAAGCGGGAGGGCTACACCTTC
>-|TRBV10-2|-|TRBJ1-6
CASSDQAPSNSPLHF
TGCGCCAGCAGTGATCAGGCCCCTTCGAATTCACCCCTCCACTTT
>TRBD2|TRBV7-2|-|TRBJ2-2
CASSARLAANTGELFF
TGTGCCAGCAGCGCTAGACTAGCGGCGAACACCGGGGAGCTGTTTTTT
>-|TRBV5-6|-|TRBJ1-5
CASSFSSSSNQPQHF
TGTGCCAGCAGCTTTAGCTCGAGTTCCAATCAGCCCCAGCATTTT
>TRBD1|TRBV27|-|TRBJ1-3
CASRGQASGNTIYF
TGTGCCAGCCGGGGACAGGCTTCTGGAAACACCATATATTTT
>TRBD1|TRBV11-3|-|TRBJ2-5
CASSMDRGGTETQYF
TGTGCCAGCAGCATGGACAGGGGTGGGACAGAGACCCAGTACTTC
>TRBD1|TRBV5-1|-|TRBJ2-5
CASRQDRVGETQYF
TGCGCCAGCAGGCAAGACAGGGTCGGAGAGACCCAGTACTTC
>-|TRBV24-1|-|TRBJ2-3
CATSDLQSTDTQYF
TGTGCCACCAGTGATTTGCAGAGCACAGATACGCAGTATTTT
>-|TRBV11-2|once|TRBJ2-4
CASSLIVSVAKNIQYF
TGTGCCAGCAGCTTAATCGTTTCCGTAGCCAAAAACATTCAGTACTTC
>-|TRBV20-1|once|TRBJ2-7
CSARGSGEQYF
TGCAGTGCTAGGGGGTCGGGGGAGCAGTACTTC
>TRBD1|TRBV29-1|-|TRBJ1-1
CSVETGQGRTEAFF
TGCAGCGTTGAAACTGGACAGGGTCGCACTGAAGCTTTCTTT